This TCR beta chain was sequenced for a study of blood T cells in healthy people across ages. General study points: A conclusive naive versus antigen-experienced comparison was prevented by the unsorted PBMCs.

Note on this clonotype: Its antigen is unidentified.

Every donor gave approximately 10 milliliters of peripheral blood. Per-sample yields of isolated PBMCs were at least 6 million. This CDR3 is 13 amino acids long. Trimming at V came to 1 base and at J to 8 bases, leaving 4 bases not matched to a gene. Per germline, CDR1 SGHKS and CDR2 YYEKEE (reference sequence). Combining a sample-barcoded 5' primer with a J-beta primer mix, a second PCR ran for about 7 to 12 cycles. Every sample gave at least 2.5 million paired-end reads containing CDR3. TCRdb fed the 5' RACE reads into MiXCR, producing one record per CDR3 protein. Among about 680,000 distinct CDR3 sequences, approximately 50% were seen once, and the ten largest hold 25% to 35%.

The clonotype originates from an older woman in good health. The sequencing input was blood. The chain uses TRBV5-5 and TRBJ1-1; the match to TRBD1 covers 8 bases. CDR3 bases: TGTGCCAGCAGCTTGCCGGGACAGGCGGAAGCTTTCTTT. Protein product: CASSLPGQAEAFF.